A selection of T cell receptor beta chains follows, all from one sample in a study of vaccination and CD4 T cells after COVID-19. Their target antigens are unknown. TCRdb reprocessed the PCR reads via MiXCR and lists one record per CDR3 protein. This table holds about 11,000 distinct CDR3 sequences, around 75% found once. Sequences were obtained from CD4+ T cells from blood, cultured in vitro. The receptors derive from a human donor who had recovered from COVID-19. CDR3s include the opening cysteine and the closing phenylalanine or tryptophan. D genes are given only for firm matches. Clone size, where shown, is once, few, many, or a class for clones that have expanded.

>TRBJ2-7|TRBV7-3|TRBD2|.
TGTGCCAGCAGTCCGGGGACGGGAGGAACTTACGAGCAGTACTTC
CASSPGTGGTYEQYF
>TRBJ2-3|TRBV18|.|few
TGTGCCAGCTCACCACAATCCCGCACAGATACGCAGTATTTT
CASSPQSRTDTQYF
>TRBJ1-4|TRBV7-9|.|.
TGTGCCAGCAGAACTACAGGTGGGAGTGAAAAACTGTTTTTT
CASRTTGGSEKLFF
>TRBJ1-2|TRBV27|TRBD1|.
TGTGCCAGCAGGCGGACAGGCACCAACTATGGCTACACCTTC
CASRRTGTNYGYTF
>TRBJ1-5|TRBV12-3/TRBV12-4|.|.
TGTGCCAGCAGTTTAGTCACAGGGTTAGGGCAGCCCCAGCATTTT
CASSLVTGLGQPQHF
>TRBJ1-5|TRBV2|TRBD1|once
TGTGCCAGCAACACCAACAGGGGGGTTCAGCCCCAGCATTTT
CASNTNRGVQPQHF
>TRBJ1-5|TRBV6-2/TRBV6-3|TRBD1|few
TGTGCCAGCAGTTGGGGACAGGCCCTGGGGGGTCAGCCCCAGCATTTT
CASSWGQALGGQPQHF
>TRBJ2-7|TRBV12-3/TRBV12-4|.|.
TGTGCCAGCAGTTTGGGGGCCAGCGCCTCCTACGAGCAGTACTTC
CASSLGASASYEQYF
>TRBJ1-1|TRBV20-1|.|.
TGCAGTGCTAGAGGCTTCGGCGGAACTGAAGCTTTCTTT
CSARGFGGTEAFF
>TRBJ2-3|TRBV6-1|.|.
TGTGCCAGAGTCAGAACCAGCACAGATACGCAGTATTTT
CARVRTSTDTQYF